The 4 T cell receptor beta chains presented below share a single source sample, sequenced in a study of cytotoxic CD8 clonotypes in ibrutinib-treated CLL. Sequenced by immunoSEQ multiplex PCR; TCRdb stores in-frame clones only, minus some. The repertoire holds about 160,000 clones, with about 84% as singletons. Source: PBMCs, taken after 24 months of ibrutinib treatment. Receptors originate from a human donor with chronic lymphocytic leukemia.

This clone was detected a few times. The rearrangement links TRBV7-9 to TRBJ1-1, with TRBD1 as a possible D gene (5 bases). The germline gives CDR1 SEHNR, CDR2 FQNEAQ (reference sequence). V was clipped by 11 bases and J by 1 base, with 14 bases between them. The CDR3 extends over 13 amino acids. The CDR3 reads CALGAGKNTEAFF. The DNA of the CDR3 is TGTGCCCTAGGGGCAGGGAAGAACACTGAAGCTTTCTTT.

The V gene is TRBV19, the J gene TRBJ2-1; D uncertain. V was trimmed by 6 bases and J by 10 bases, leaving 7 bases between them. CDR1 and CDR2 (germline): LNHDA, SQIVND (reference sequence). This CDR3 has 10 residues. The CDR3 loop reads CASSGREQFF. CDR3 coding DNA: TGTGCCAGTAGCGGACGCGAGCAGTTCTTC.

The chain joins TRBV9 to TRBJ1-2, with D possibly TRBD1 on 5 matching bases. Per germline, CDR1 SGDLS and CDR2 YYNGEE. V was clipped by 4 bases and J by 2 bases, with 21 bases between them. This CDR3 has 17 amino acids. The CDR3 reads CASSLFGSGTSNYGYTF. The CDR3, as DNA: TGTGCCAGCAGCTTATTTGGTTCCGGGACGTCGAACTATGGCTACACCTTC.

The chain joins TRBV9 to TRBJ2-1, with TRBD2 as a possible D gene (5 bases). CDR1 is SGDLS, CDR2 YYNGEE, per germline. The germline V and J ends were trimmed by 2 bases and 5 bases, with 14 bases remaining between them. The length of the CDR3 is 15 residues. The CDR3 reads CASSVALAGNNEQFF. CDR3 DNA sequence: TGTGCCAGCAGCGTCGCGCTAGCTGGGAACAATGAGCAGTTCTTC.